The source of this TCR beta chain is a study of vaccination effects on CD4 cells after COVID-19. Remarks on this clone: The antigen remains undetermined.

CD4+ T cells specific for antigen were expanded with viral peptide pools by the ViraFEST assay before sequencing. Isolating CD4+ T cells followed less than 11 days of culture. Two doses of either BNT162b2 or mRNA-1273 were given to each participant. This CDR3 is 17 amino acids long. Trimming removed 4 bases from V and 10 bases from J, with 24 bases in between. CDR1 is SGHKS, CDR2 YYEKEE, per germline (reference sequence). Sequencing used immunoSEQ multiplex PCR; TCRdb keeps in-frame clones, though not all of them. Among tens of thousands of clones, about 80% were seen once, and the ten largest hold around 0.94%.

The receptor's source is a human donor who received a COVID-19 vaccine. V is TRBV5-5 and J is TRBJ1-6; no clear D. Source: CD4+ T cells from PBMCs cultured with HCoV-OC43 spike peptides, taken after COVID-19 vaccination. Stated subset: HCoV-OC43 spike overlapping peptide pool stimulation. The CDR3 bases are TGTGCCAGCAGCCCCAACGTTAATTGGGTTTTGGGATCACCCCTCCACTTT. It encodes CASSPNVNWVLGSPLHF.